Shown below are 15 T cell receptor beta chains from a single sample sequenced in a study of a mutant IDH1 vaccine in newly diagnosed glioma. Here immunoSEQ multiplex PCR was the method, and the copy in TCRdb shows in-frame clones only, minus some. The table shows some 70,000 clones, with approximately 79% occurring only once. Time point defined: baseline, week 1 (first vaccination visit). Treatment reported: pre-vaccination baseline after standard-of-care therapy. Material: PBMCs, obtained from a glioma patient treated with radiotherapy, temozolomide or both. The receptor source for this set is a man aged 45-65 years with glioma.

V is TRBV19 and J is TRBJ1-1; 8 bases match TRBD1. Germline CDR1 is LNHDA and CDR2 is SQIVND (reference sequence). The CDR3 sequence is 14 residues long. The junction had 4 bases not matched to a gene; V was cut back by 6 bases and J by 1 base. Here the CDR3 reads CASRGDRRNTEAFF. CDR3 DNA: TGTGCCAGTAGGGGGGACAGGAGGAACACTGAAGCTTTCTTT.

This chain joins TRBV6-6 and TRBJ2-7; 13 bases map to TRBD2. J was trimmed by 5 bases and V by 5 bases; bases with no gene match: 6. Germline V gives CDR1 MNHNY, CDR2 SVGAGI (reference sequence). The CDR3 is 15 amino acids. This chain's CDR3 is CASSGGLAGPHEQYF. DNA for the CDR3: TGTGCCAGCAGTGGGGGACTAGCGGGGCCTCACGAGCAGTACTTC.

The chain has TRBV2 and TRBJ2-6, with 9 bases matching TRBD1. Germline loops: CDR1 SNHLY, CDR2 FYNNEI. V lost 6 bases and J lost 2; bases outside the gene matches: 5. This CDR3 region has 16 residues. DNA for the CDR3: TGTGCCAGCAGGCCTTGGACAGGGGCTGGGGCCAACGTCCTGACTTTC. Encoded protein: CASRPWTGAGANVLTF.

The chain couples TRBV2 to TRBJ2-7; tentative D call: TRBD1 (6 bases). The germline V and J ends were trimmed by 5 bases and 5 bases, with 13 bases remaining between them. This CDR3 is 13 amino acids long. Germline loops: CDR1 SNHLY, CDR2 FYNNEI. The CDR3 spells CASSRQDPNEQYF. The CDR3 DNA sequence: TGTGCCAGCAGTCGACAGGACCCCAACGAGCAGTACTTC.

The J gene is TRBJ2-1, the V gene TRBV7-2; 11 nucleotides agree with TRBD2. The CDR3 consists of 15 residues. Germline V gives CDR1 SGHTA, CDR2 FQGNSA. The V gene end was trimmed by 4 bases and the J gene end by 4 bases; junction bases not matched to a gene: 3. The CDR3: CASSSGLAAYNEQFF. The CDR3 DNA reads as TGTGCCAGCAGCTCGGGACTAGCGGCTTACAATGAGCAGTTCTTC.

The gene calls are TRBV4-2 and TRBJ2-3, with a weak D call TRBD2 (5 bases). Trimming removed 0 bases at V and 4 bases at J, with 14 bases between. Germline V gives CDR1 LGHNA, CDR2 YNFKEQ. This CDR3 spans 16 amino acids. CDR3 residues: CASSQEALAGADTQYF. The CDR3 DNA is TGTGCCAGCAGCCAAGAAGCGCTGGCCGGGGCAGATACGCAGTATTTT.

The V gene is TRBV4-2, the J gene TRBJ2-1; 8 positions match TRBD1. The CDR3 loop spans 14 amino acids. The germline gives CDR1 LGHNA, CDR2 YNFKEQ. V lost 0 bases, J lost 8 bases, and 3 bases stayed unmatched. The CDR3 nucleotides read TGTGCCAGCAGCCAAGAGGACAGGGAACATGAGCAGTTCTTC. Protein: CASSQEDREHEQFF.

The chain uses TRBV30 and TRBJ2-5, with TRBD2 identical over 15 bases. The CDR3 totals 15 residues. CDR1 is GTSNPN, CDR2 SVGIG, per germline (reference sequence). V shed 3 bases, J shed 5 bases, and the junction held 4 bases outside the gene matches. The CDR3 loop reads CAWRGLAGGPETQYF. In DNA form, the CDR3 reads TGTGCCTGGAGAGGACTAGCGGGGGGGCCGGAGACCCAGTACTTC.

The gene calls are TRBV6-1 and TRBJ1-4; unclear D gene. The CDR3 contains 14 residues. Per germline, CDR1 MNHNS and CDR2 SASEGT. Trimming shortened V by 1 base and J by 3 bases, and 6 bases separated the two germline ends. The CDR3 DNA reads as TGTGCCAGCAGTGAAGGGACCTCTAATGAAAAACTGTTTTTT. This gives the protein CASSEGTSNEKLFF.

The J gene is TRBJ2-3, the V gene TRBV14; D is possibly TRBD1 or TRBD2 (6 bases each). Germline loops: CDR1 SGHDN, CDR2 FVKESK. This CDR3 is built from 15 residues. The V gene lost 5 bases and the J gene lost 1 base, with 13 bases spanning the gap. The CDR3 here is CASSSGGAGTDTQYF. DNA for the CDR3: TGTGCCAGCAGCTCCGGGGGCGCAGGCACAGATACGCAGTATTTT. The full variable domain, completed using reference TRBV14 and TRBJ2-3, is EAGVTQFPSHSVIEKGQTVTLRCDPISGHDNLYWYRRVMGKEIKFLLHFVKESKQDESGMPNNRFLAERTGGTYSTLKVQPAELEDSGVYFCASSSGGAGTDTQYFGPGTRLTVL.

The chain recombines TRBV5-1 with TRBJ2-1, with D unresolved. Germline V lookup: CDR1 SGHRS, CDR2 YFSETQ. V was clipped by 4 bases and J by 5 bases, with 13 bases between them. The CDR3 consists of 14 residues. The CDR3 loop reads CASSRIPEDNEQFF. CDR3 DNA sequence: TGCGCCAGCAGCAGGATTCCCGAGGACAATGAGCAGTTCTTC.

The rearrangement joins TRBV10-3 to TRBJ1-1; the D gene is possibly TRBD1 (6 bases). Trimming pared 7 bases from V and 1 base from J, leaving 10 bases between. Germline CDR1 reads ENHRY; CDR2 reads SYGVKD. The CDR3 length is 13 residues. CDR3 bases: TGTGCCATCATGGCAGGGGAGAACACTGAAGCTTTCTTT. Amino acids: CAIMAGENTEAFF.

In DNA, the CDR3 is TGCGCCAGCAGCTTGGAGACAGCAGTTGGTCCTAATGAAAAACTGTTTTTT. Encoded protein: CASSLETAVGPNEKLFF. The chain couples TRBV5-1 to TRBJ1-4; tentative D call: TRBD1 (5 bases). The V end lost 0 bases, the J end lost 3 bases, and 15 bases lay between the germline ends. Germline CDR1 is SGHRS and CDR2 is YFSETQ. The CDR3 totals 17 residues.

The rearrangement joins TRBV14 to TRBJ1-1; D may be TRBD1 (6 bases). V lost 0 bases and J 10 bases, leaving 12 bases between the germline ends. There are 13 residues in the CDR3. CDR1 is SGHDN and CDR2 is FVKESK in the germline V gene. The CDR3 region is CASSQETGSRAFF. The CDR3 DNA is TGTGCCAGCAGCCAAGAGACAGGAAGCCGAGCTTTCTTT.

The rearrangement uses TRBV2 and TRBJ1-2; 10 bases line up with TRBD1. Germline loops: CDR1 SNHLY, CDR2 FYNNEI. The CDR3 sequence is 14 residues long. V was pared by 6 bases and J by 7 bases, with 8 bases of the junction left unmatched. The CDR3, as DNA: TGTGCCAGCAGCCCCGAGACAGGGGGCTCTGGCTACACCTTC. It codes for CASSPETGGSGYTF.